A single sample is the source of the 27 T cell receptor beta chains below, sequenced in a study of T cell responses to AZD1222 COVID-19 vaccine. The repertoire was sequenced with immunoSEQ multiplex PCR; TCRdb's copy has only in-frame clones and lacks some. The data show more than 90,000 clones, more than 70% seen once. This sample comprised peripheral blood, obtained 28 days after the second AZD1222 dose. These receptors were obtained from an adult who received the AZD1222 COVID-19 vaccine.

The chain carries TRBV19 and TRBJ1-5, with 7 bases that match TRBD1. The V and J ends lost 3 bases and 4 bases, in that order; junction bases with no gene match: 6. Germline V gene lookup returns CDR1 LNHDA and CDR2 SQIVND (reference sequence). This CDR3 has 15 amino acids. CDR3 protein: CASSIEGARNQPQHF. Here the CDR3 DNA reads TGTGCCAGTAGTATTGAGGGGGCGCGGAATCAGCCCCAGCATTTT.

The CDR3 sequence: CASSLGRESTGELFF. The DNA for the CDR3 is TGTGCCAGCAGCTTAGGCAGGGAATCCACCGGGGAGCTGTTTTTT. The rearrangement links TRBV7-6 to TRBJ2-2, with a tentative D call TRBD1 (5 bases). V was cut by 1 base and J by 4 bases, with 10 bases left in between. The CDR3 spans 15 residues. Per germline, CDR1 SGHVS and CDR2 FNYEAQ.

The chain couples TRBV5-4 to TRBJ2-1, with D possibly TRBD1 on 5 matching bases. The CDR3 has 13 residues. Trimming shortened V by 0 bases and J by 5 bases, and 6 bases separated the two germline ends. The germline V gene encodes CDR1 SGHNT and CDR2 YYREEE (reference sequence). As DNA, the CDR3 is TGTGCCAGCAGCTTGGAGGGGAACAATGAGCAGTTCTTC. As protein: CASSLEGNNEQFF.

CDR3 residues: CASARTSDTDTQYF. DNA for the CDR3: TGTGCCAGCGCTAGGACTAGCGACACAGATACGCAGTATTTT. The gene calls are TRBV7-9 and TRBJ2-3; the match to TRBD2 covers 9 bases. The ends lost 8 bases at V and 2 bases at J; junction bases unmatched: 5. CDR1 is SEHNR, CDR2 FQNEAQ, per germline (reference sequence). The CDR3 is 14 amino acids.

This chain connects TRBV18 to TRBJ1-1; unclear D gene. This CDR3 is 14 amino acids long. The V end was cut by 3 bases, the J end by 6 bases, with 14 bases between. Germline V gives CDR1 KGHSH, CDR2 LQKENI. The CDR3 is CASSPRAPVSEAFF. The CDR3 region has the DNA TGTGCCAGCTCACCGCGGGCGCCTGTCTCTGAAGCTTTCTTT.

CDR3 residues: CASSQEGTGVNSPLHF. The CDR3 coding sequence is TGCGCCAGCAGCCAAGAGGGAACAGGGGTCAATTCACCCCTCCACTTT. The chain has TRBV4-1 and TRBJ1-6; TRBD1 matches 7 bases. J gave up 7 bases and V 0 bases, and 6 bases lay outside the gene matches. This CDR3 has 16 residues. Germline V gene data show CDR1 as MGHRA and CDR2 as YSYEKL.

This chain joins TRBV25-1 and TRBJ1-2; 8 nucleotides agree with TRBD1. The CDR3 consists of 14 residues. J gave up 4 bases and V 3 bases, and 4 bases lay outside the gene matches. Germline CDR1 is MGHDK and CDR2 is SYGVNS. CDR3 in DNA: TGTGCCAGCAGTGATACAGGGGGAAGCTATGGCTACACCTTC. Translating gives CASSDTGGSYGYTF.

The chain is built from TRBV28 and TRBJ1-5; D call uncertain. The V gene lost 7 bases and the J gene lost 6 bases, with 16 bases spanning the gap. CDR3 length equals 14 residues. The germline CDR1 and CDR2 sequences are MDHEN and SYDVKM. The CDR3 nucleotides read TGTGCCAGCACCCTCGAGGGCTCCCGTCAGCCCCAGCATTTT. It translates to CASTLEGSRQPQHF.

This clone has a single count. This chain connects TRBV7-9 to TRBJ2-2, with D possibly being TRBD1 (6 bases). CDR1 and CDR2 from the germline V gene are SEHNR and FQNEAQ (reference sequence). This CDR3 contains 15 residues. V lost 7 bases and J 0 bases, leaving 12 bases between the germline ends. The chain's CDR3 is CASNTGHTNTGELFF. As DNA, the CDR3 is TGTGCCAGCAACACGGGACACACGAACACCGGGGAGCTGTTTTTT.

The chain links TRBV4-2 to TRBJ2-7; no firm D call. Germline CDR1 LGHNA, CDR2 YNFKEQ. The CDR3 covers 13 residues. V shed 3 bases and J shed 4 bases, with 10 bases lying between them. CDR3: CASSQYNGYEQYF. CDR3 nucleotide sequence: TGTGCCAGCAGCCAGTATAATGGGTACGAGCAGTACTTC.

This chain connects TRBV21-1 to TRBJ1-5; the table's D call of TRBD1 was not tested on the DNA. TRBV21-1 is shown as a pseudogene. The CDR3 is 15 residues long. The CDR3 sequence is CASTTRVRSNQPQHF. The DNA of the CDR3 is TGTGCCAGCACAACCAGGGTGAGGAGCAATCAGCCCCAGCATTTT.

J is TRBJ2-7 and V is TRBV11-2; a possible D gene is TRBD1 (5 bases). This CDR3 region has 14 residues. V shed 4 bases and J shed 9 bases, with 19 bases lying between them. The V gene's germline CDR1 is SGHAT and CDR2 FQNNGV. The CDR3 region has the DNA TGTGCCAGCAGCTCCCTGGGGCTAGGGTATGGGCAGTACTTC. Protein product: CASSSLGLGYGQYF.

V is TRBV5-1 and J is TRBJ2-2, with D possibly TRBD2 on 5 matching bases. Germline lookup yields CDR1 SGHRS and CDR2 YFSETQ. Deletions cut 0 bases from V and 5 bases from J, with 8 bases between. This CDR3 is 14 amino acids long. The CDR3 DNA reads as TGCGCCAGCAGCTTGGGGACTCCTACCGGGGAGCTGTTTTTT. Its protein product is CASSLGTPTGELFF.

This chain connects TRBV9 to TRBJ1-4; D is undetermined. V was shortened by 3 bases and J by 2 bases, with 8 bases between the two germline ends. Germline V lookup: CDR1 SGDLS, CDR2 YYNGEE. CDR3 size: 14 residues. The CDR3 region is CASSAEPTNEKLFF. In nucleotides, the CDR3 is TGTGCCAGCAGCGCCGAACCTACTAATGAAAAACTGTTTTTT.

The chain uses TRBV6-6 and TRBJ2-1; TRBD1 aligns across 7 bases. CDR1 and CDR2 (germline): MNHNY, SVGAGI (reference sequence). This CDR3 region has 12 residues. Losses at the gene ends were 5 bases for V and 12 bases for J; bases not matched to a gene: 7. CDR3 nucleotides: TGTGCCAGCAGTACCGACAGGGTGGGGCAGTTCTTC. Protein product: CASSTDRVGQFF.

The chain carries TRBV2 and TRBJ1-1; D is undetermined. Germline V lookup: CDR1 SNHLY, CDR2 FYNNEI. V lost 7 bases, J lost 1 base, and 7 bases lay in between. This CDR3 is built from 12 residues. The CDR3 reads CASNDGNTEAFF. DNA for the CDR3: TGTGCCAGCAACGATGGGAACACTGAAGCTTTCTTT. The whole variable domain, filled in from reference TRBV2 and TRBJ1-1, reads EPEVTQTPSHQVTQMGQEVILRCVPISNHLYFYWYRQILGQKVEFLVSFYNNEISEKSEIFDDQFSVERPDGSNFTLKIRSTKLEDSAMYFCASNDGNTEAFFGQGTRLTVV.

The V gene is TRBV10-3, the J gene TRBJ2-7, with D perhaps given as TRBD1 or TRBD2 (6 bases each). V lost 7 bases and J lost 4, with 17 bases in between. Looked up from germline, CDR1 is ENHRY and CDR2 is SYGVKD. The CDR3 runs 14 residues. CDR3 loop: CAINPQGGLYEQYF. CDR3 nucleotides: TGTGCCATCAATCCCCAAGGGGGACTTTACGAGCAGTACTTC.

The chain carries TRBV7-2 and TRBJ1-5, with 8 positions matching TRBD1. Germline CDR1 SGHTA, CDR2 FQGNSA. Trimming took 5 bases from V and 7 from J; bases not matched to a gene: 7. The CDR3 covers 14 residues. Here the CDR3 DNA reads TGTGCCAGCAGCACGCGACAGGGGCGCCAGCCCCAGCATTTT. It encodes CASSTRQGRQPQHF.

V gene TRBV24-1 combines with J gene TRBJ1-1; no reliable D call. The length of the CDR3 is 11 residues. Germline CDR1 is KGHDR and CDR2 is SFDVKD. Trimming cost V 7 bases and J 1 base, with 3 bases left between them. CDR3 region: CATRGNTEAFF. The CDR3 bases are TGTGCCACCAGGGGGAACACTGAAGCTTTCTTT.

The chain couples TRBV5-8 to TRBJ1-5; possibly TRBD1 for D (6 bases). In germline, CDR1 is SGHTS, CDR2 YDEGEE. This CDR3 is built from 15 residues. The ends were cut back, 4 bases at V and 2 bases at J, with 13 bases in the middle. CDR3 nucleotides: TGTGCCAGCAGCCCGGGGTGGACAGGCAATCAGCCCCAGCATTTT. Translated: CASSPGWTGNQPQHF. The whole variable domain, filled in from reference TRBV5-8 and TRBJ1-5, reads EAGVTQSPTHLIKTRGQQATLRCSPISGHTSVYWYQQALGLGLQFLLWYDEGEERNRGNFPPRFSGRQFPNYSSELNVNALELEDSALYLCASSPGWTGNQPQHFGDGTRLSIL.

This clone was seen just once. The chain joins TRBV5-1 to TRBJ1-2, with TRBD1 as a possible D gene (6 bases). Trimming took 9 bases from V and 5 from J, leaving 20 bases between them. The germline CDR1 and CDR2 sequences are SGHRS and YFSETQ. The CDR3 extends over 14 amino acids. CDR3 loop: CATRQALGAYGYTF. The CDR3 DNA sequence: TGCGCCACTCGACAGGCCCTCGGGGCATATGGCTACACCTTC.

The chain links TRBV18 to TRBJ2-3; 13 bases match TRBD2. V lost 6 bases, J lost 3 bases, and 6 bases stayed unmatched. The CDR3 consists of 16 residues. Looked up from germline, CDR1 is KGHSH and CDR2 is LQKENI. CDR3 bases: TGTGCCAGCTCTCCCAAACTAGCGGGAGGGACAGATACGCAGTATTTT. Translated: CASSPKLAGGTDTQYF.

The J gene is TRBJ2-1, the V gene TRBV4-1, with 7 bases fitting TRBD2. Germline CDR1 MGHRA, CDR2 YSYEKL. The CDR3 has 16 amino acids. J gave up 4 bases and V 1 base, and 7 bases lay outside the gene matches. This CDR3 reads CASSQASSGVYNEQFF. The CDR3 DNA sequence: TGCGCCAGCAGCCAAGCGTCCAGCGGGGTTTACAATGAGCAGTTCTTC.

The chain recombines TRBV5-4 with TRBJ2-1; no reliable D call. CDR3 length: 11 residues. The V end was cut by 2 bases, the J end by 10 bases, with 7 bases between. Germline V CDR1 and CDR2: SGHNT, YYREEE (reference sequence). DNA for the CDR3: TGTGCCAGCAGCTTTCCCGGGGAGCAGTTCTTC. Amino acid sequence: CASSFPGEQFF. Supplemented by reference TRBV5-4 and TRBJ2-1, the full variable domain reads ETGVTQSPTHLIKTRGQQVTLRCSSQSGHNTVSWYQQALGQGPQFIFQYYREEENGRGNFPPRFSGLQFPNYSSELNVNALELDDSALYLCASSFPGEQFFGPGTRLTVL.

The rearrangement joins TRBV2 to TRBJ2-2; weak D call: TRBD2 (6 bases). The CDR3 length is 15 residues. Trimming pared 4 bases from V and 2 bases from J, leaving 11 bases between. Germline loops: CDR1 SNHLY, CDR2 FYNNEI. The CDR3 protein is CASSVRDLNTGELFF. The CDR3 DNA reads TGTGCCAGCAGTGTGCGGGACTTAAACACCGGGGAGCTGTTTTTT. The full variable domain, rest sourced from reference TRBV2 and TRBJ2-2, is EPEVTQTPSHQVTQMGQEVILRCVPISNHLYFYWYRQILGQKVEFLVSFYNNEISEKSEIFDDQFSVERPDGSNFTLKIRSTKLEDSAMYFCASSVRDLNTGELFFGEGSRLTVL.

The chain employs TRBV18 and TRBJ2-7; 8 positions match TRBD2. The trim removed 2 bases at V and 6 bases at J, leaving 3 bases unmatched. The CDR3 sequence is 13 residues long. Germline V lookup: CDR1 KGHSH, CDR2 LQKENI. The CDR3 loop is CASSPTSGGEQYF. DNA of the CDR3: TGTGCCAGCTCACCAACCAGCGGGGGCGAGCAGTACTTC.

CDR3 region: CASSKTGTTDTQYF. CDR3 in DNA: TGTGCCAGCAGCAAGACAGGGACCACAGATACGCAGTATTTT. The chain recombines TRBV5-6 with TRBJ2-3; 7 nucleotides agree with TRBD1. The J segment lost 2 bases and the V segment lost 4 bases, leaving 4 bases of the junction unmatched. Germline-derived CDR1 and CDR2 are SGHDT and YYEEEE. This CDR3 contains 14 residues.